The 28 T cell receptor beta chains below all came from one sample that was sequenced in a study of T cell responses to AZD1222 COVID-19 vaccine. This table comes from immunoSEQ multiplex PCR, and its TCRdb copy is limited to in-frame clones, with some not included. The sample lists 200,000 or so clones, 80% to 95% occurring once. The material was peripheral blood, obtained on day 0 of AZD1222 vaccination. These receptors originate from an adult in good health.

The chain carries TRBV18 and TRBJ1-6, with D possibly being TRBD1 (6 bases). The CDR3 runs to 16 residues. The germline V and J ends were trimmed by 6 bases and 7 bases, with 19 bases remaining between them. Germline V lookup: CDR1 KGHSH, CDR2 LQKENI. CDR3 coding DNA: TGTGCCAGCTCCCCCGGACAGAGCCCTTCAAATTCACCCCTCCACTTT. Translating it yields CASSPGQSPSNSPLHF.

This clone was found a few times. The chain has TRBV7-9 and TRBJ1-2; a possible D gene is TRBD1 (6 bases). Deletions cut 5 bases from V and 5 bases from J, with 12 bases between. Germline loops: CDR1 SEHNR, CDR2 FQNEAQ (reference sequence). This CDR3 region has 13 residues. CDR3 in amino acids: CASSPDSSYGYTF. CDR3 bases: TGTGCCAGCAGCCCGGACAGTTCTTATGGCTACACCTTC.

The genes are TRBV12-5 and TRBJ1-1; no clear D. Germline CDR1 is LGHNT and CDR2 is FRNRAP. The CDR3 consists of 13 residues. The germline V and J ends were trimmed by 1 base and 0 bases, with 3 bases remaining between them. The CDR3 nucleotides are TGTGCTAGTGGTTTGGCGATGAACACTGAAGCTTTCTTT. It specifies CASGLAMNTEAFF.

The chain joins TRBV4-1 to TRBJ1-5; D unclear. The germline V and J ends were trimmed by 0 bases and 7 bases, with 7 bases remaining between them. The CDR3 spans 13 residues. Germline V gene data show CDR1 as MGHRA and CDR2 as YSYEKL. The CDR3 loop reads CASSQDITQPQHF. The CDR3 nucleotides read TGCGCCAGCAGCCAAGATATAACGCAGCCCCAGCATTTT.

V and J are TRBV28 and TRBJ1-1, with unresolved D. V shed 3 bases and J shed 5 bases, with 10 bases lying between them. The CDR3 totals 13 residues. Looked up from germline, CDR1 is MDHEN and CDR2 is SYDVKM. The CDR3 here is CASSFTLGTEAFF. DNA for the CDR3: TGTGCCAGCAGTTTCACTTTGGGTACTGAAGCTTTCTTT.

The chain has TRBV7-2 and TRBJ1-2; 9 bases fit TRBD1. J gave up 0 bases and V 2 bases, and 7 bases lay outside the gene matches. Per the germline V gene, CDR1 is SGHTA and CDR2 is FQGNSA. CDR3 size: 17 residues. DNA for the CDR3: TGTGCCAGCAGCTTAACAGGGGGCGCCAATCCTAACTATGGCTACACCTTC. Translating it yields CASSLTGGANPNYGYTF.

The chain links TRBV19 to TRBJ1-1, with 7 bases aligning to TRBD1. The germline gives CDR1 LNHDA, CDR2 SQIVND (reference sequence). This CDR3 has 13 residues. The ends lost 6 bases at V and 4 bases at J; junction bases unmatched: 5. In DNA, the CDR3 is TGTGCCAGTAGAGTGACAGGGATCACTGAAGCTTTCTTT. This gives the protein CASRVTGITEAFF.

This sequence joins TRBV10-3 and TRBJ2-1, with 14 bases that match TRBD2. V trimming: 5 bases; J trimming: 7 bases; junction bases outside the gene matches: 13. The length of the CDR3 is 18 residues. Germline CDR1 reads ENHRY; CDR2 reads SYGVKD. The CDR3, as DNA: TGTGCCATCAGTTCCGGGACTAGCGGGAGCGGTGTACGAAATGAGCAGTTCTTC. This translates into CAISSGTSGSGVRNEQFF.

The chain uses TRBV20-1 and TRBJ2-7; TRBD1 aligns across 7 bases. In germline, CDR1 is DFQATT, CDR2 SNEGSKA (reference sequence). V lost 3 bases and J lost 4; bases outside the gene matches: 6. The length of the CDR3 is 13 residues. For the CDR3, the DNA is TGCAGTGCTAGTAGGGACAGACGGTACGAGCAGTACTTC. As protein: CSASRDRRYEQYF.

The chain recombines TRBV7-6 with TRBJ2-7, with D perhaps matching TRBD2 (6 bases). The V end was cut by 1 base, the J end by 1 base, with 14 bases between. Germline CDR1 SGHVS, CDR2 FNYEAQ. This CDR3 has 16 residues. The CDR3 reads CASSLEGRTTSYEQYF. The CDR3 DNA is TGTGCCAGCAGCTTAGAGGGGAGGACTACTTCCTACGAGCAGTACTTC.

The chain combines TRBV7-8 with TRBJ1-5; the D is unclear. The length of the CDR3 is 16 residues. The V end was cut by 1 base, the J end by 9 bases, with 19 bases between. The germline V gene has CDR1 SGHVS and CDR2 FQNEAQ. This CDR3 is CASSLERDSGLRPQHF. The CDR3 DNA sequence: TGTGCCAGCAGCTTAGAACGTGACTCCGGTTTACGGCCCCAGCATTTT.

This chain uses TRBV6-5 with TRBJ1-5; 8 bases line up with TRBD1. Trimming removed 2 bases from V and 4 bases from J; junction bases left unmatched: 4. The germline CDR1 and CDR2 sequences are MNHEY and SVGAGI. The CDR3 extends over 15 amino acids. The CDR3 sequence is CASSYAGQGNQPQHF. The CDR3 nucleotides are TGTGCCAGCAGTTACGCCGGACAGGGTAATCAGCCCCAGCATTTT.

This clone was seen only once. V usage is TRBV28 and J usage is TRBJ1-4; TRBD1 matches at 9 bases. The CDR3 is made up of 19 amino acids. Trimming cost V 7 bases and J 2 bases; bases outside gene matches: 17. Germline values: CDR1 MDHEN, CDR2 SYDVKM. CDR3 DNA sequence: TGTGCCAGCACCCCCAGCCCCGGACAGGGGTTAGGGACTAATGAAAAACTGTTTTTT. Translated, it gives CASTPSPGQGLGTNEKLFF.

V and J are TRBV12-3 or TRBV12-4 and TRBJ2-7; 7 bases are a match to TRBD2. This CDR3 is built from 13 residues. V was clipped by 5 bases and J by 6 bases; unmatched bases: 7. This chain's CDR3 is CASSETSPSEQYV. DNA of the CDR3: TGTGCCAGCAGTGAGACTAGCCCCAGCGAGCAGTACGTC.

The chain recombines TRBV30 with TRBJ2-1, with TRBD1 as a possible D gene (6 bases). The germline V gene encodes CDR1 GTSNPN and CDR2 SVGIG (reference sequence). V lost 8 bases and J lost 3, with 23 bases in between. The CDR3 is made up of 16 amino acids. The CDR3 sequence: CAGRGAYTSIYNEQFF. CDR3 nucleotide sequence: TGTGCCGGCAGGGGAGCCTATACATCAATCTACAATGAGCAGTTCTTC.

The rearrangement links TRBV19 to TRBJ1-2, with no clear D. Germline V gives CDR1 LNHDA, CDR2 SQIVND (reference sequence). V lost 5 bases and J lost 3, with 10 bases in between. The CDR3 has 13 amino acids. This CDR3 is CASSLNLDYGYTF. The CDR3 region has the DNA TGTGCCAGTAGTCTTAATCTCGACTATGGCTACACCTTC. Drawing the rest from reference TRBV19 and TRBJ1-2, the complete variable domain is DGGITQSPKYLFRKEGQNVTLSCEQNLNHDAMYWYRQDPGQGLRLIYYSQIVNDFQKGDIAEGYSVSREKKESFPLTVTSAQKNPTAFYLCASSLNLDYGYTFGSGTRLTVV.

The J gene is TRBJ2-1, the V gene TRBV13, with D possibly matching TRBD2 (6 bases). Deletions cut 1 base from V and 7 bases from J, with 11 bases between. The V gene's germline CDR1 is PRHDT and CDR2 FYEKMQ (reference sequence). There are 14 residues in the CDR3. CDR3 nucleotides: TGTGCCAGCAGCTTAGCGGGAGTATCAAATGAGCAGTTCTTC. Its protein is CASSLAGVSNEQFF.

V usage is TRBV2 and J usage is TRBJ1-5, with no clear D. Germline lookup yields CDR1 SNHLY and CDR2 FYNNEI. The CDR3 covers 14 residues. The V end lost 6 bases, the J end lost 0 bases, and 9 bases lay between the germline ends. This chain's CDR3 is CASRTRISNQPQHF. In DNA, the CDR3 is TGTGCCAGCAGGACCAGGATTAGCAATCAGCCCCAGCATTTT. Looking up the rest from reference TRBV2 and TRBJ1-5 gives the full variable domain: EPEVTQTPSHQVTQMGQEVILRCVPISNHLYFYWYRQILGQKVEFLVSFYNNEISEKSEIFDDQFSVERPDGSNFTLKIRSTKLEDSAMYFCASRTRISNQPQHFGDGTRLSIL.

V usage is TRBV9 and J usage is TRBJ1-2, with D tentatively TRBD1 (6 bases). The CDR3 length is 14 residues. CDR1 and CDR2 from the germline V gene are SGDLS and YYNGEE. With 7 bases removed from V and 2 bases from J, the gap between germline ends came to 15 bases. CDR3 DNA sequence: TGTGCCAGCTCCCCGGGCGACAGGAACTATGGCTACACCTTC. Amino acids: CASSPGDRNYGYTF. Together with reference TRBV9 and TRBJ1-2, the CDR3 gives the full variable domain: DSGVTQTPKHLITATGQRVTLRCSPRSGDLSVYWYQQSLDQGLQFLIQYYNGEERAKGNILERFSAQQFPDLHSELNLSSLELGDSALYFCASSPGDRNYGYTFGSGTRLTVV.

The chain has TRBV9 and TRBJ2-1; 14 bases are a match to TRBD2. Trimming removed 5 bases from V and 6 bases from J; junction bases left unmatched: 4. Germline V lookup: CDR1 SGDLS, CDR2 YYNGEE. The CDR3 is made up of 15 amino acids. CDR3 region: CASSAGLAGGNEQFF. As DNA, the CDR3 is TGTGCCAGCAGTGCTGGACTAGCGGGAGGCAATGAGCAGTTCTTC. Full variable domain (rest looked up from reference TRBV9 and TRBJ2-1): DSGVTQTPKHLITATGQRVTLRCSPRSGDLSVYWYQQSLDQGLQFLIQYYNGEERAKGNILERFSAQQFPDLHSELNLSSLELGDSALYFCASSAGLAGGNEQFFGPGTRLTVL.

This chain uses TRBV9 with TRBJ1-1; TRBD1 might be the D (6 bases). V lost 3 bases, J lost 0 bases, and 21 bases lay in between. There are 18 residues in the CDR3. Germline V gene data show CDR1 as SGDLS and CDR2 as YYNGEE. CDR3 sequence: CASSAPIRGSSLNTEAFF. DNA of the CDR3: TGTGCCAGCAGCGCACCGATCAGGGGCTCCTCGTTGAACACTGAAGCTTTCTTT.

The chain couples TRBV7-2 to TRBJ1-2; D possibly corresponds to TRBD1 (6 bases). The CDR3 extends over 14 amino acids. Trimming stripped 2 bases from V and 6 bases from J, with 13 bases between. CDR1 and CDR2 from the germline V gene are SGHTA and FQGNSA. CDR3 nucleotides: TGTGCCAGCAGCTTAACCGGGAGGGGGGATGGCTACACCTTC. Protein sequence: CASSLTGRGDGYTF.

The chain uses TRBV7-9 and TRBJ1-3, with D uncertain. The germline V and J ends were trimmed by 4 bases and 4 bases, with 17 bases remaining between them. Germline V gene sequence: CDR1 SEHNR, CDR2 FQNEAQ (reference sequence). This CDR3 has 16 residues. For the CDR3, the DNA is TGTGCCAGCAGCTCTAATCAGAGTCCGTCGGGAAACACCATATATTTT. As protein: CASSSNQSPSGNTIYF.

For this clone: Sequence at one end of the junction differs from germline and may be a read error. CDR3 in DNA: TGTGCTAGCAGCTTAGAGACAGGGAGGATCACCGGGGAGCTGTTTTTT. Encoded protein: CASSLETGRITGELFF. The chain uses TRBV7-7 and TRBJ2-2; possible D gene TRBD1, 7 bases. This CDR3 contains 16 residues. Looked up from germline, CDR1 is SSHAT and CDR2 is FNYEAQ (reference sequence).

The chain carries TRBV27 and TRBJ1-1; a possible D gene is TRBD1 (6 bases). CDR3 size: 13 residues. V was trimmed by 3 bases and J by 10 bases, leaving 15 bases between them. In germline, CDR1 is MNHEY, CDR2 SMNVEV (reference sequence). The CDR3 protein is CASSFGGRGVAFF. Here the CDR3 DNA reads TGTGCCAGCAGTTTCGGGGGGCGCGGGGTAGCTTTCTTT.

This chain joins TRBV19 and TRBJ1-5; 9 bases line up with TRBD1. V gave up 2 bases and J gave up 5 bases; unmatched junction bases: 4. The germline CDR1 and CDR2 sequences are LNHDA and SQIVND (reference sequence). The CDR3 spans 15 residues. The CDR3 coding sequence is TGTGCCAGTAGTATACGACAGGGGGGGGATCAGCCCCAGCATTTT. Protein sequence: CASSIRQGGDQPQHF.

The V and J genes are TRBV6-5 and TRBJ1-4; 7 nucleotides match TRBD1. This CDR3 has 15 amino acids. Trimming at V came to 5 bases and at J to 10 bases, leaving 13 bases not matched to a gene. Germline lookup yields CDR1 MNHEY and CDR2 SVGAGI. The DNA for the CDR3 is TGTGCCAGCAGTCCCGCGGGACAGTTTTTCGGAAAACTGTTTTTT. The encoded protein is CASSPAGQFFGKLFF.

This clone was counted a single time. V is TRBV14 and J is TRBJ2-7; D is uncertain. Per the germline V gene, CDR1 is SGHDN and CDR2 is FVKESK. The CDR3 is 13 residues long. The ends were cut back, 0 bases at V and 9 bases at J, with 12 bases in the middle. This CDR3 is CASSQERRTGQYF. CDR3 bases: TGTGCCAGCAGCCAAGAAAGGAGAACGGGGCAGTACTTC.